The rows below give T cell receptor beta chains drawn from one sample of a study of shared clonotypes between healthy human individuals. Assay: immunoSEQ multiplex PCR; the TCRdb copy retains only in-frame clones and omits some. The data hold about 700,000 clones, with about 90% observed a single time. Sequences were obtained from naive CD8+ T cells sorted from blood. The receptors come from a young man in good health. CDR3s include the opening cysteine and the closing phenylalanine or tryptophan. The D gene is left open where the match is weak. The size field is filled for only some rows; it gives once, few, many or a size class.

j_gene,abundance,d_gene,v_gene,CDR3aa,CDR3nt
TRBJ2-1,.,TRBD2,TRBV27,CASRIGTSGNNEQFF,TGTGCCAGCAGAATCGGGACTAGCGGGAACAATGAGCAGTTCTTC
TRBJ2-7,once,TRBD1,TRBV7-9,CASNDGTAYEQYF,TGTGCCAGCAATGATGGGACAGCCTACGAGCAGTACTTC
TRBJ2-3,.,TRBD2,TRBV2,CASPGTSGMYTQYF,TGTGCCAGCCCCGGGACTAGCGGGATGTATACGCAGTATTTT
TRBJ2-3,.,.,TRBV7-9,CASSLGSTGRGLDTQYF,TGTGCCAGCAGCTTGGGCTCCACGGGTAGGGGTCTGGATACGCAGTATTTT
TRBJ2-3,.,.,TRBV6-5,CASTPISETTQYF,TGTGCCAGCACCCCTATCAGTGAGACTACGCAGTATTTT
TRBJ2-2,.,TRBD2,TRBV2,CASSPGTSGNTGELFF,TGTGCCAGCAGTCCCGGGACTAGCGGAAACACCGGGGAGCTGTTTTTT
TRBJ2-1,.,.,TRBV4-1,CASSRIGVYNEQFF,TGCGCCAGCAGCCGGATCGGAGTTTACAATGAGCAGTTCTTC
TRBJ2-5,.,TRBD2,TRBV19,CASSILGGTPQETQYF,TGTGCCAGTAGTATATTGGGGGGGACCCCTCAAGAGACCCAGTACTTC
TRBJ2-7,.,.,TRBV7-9,CASSLAPQGITVQYF,TGTGCCAGCAGCTTAGCACCGCAGGGGATTACTGTGCAGTACTTC
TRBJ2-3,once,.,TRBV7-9,CASSFLPGSATTDTQYF,TGTGCCAGCAGCTTTTTGCCGGGATCGGCAACCACAGATACGCAGTATTTT
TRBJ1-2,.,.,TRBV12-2,CASFPRGTPIYGYTF,TGTGCAAGTTTCCCGAGGGGGACCCCGATCTATGGCTACACCTTC
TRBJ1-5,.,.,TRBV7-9,CASSSRDQPQHF,TGTGCCAGCAGCTCCAGAGATCAGCCCCAGCATTTT
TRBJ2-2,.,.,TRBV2,CASSPSGELFF,TGTGCCAGCAGTCCGTCCGGGGAGCTGTTTTTT
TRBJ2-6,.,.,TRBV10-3,CAISEFSSGANVLTF,TGTGCCATCAGTGAGTTTTCATCTGGGGCCAACGTCCTGACTTTC
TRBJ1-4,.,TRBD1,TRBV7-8,CASRRYRGTNEKLFF,TGTGCCAGCAGACGATACAGGGGCACTAATGAAAAACTGTTTTTT
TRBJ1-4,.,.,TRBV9,CASSPWGRGEKLFF,TGTGCCAGCAGCCCTTGGGGGAGGGGTGAAAAACTGTTTTTT
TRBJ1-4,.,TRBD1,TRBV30,CAWTSGTGSEKLFF,TGTGCCTGGACCTCCGGGACAGGGAGTGAAAAACTGTTTTTT
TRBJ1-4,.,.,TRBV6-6,CASSTRDIAPSEKLFF,TGTGCCAGCAGTACCCGGGACATCGCTCCCAGTGAAAAACTGTTTTTT
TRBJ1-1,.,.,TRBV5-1,CASSSQGRSEAFF,TGCGCCAGCAGCTCTCAGGGTAGGTCTGAAGCTTTCTTT
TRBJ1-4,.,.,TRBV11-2,CASSERPDSATNEKLFF,TGTGCCAGCAGCGAGAGGCCTGACAGCGCAACTAATGAAAAACTGTTTTTT
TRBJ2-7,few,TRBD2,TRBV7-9,CASSNTSQGLQSYEQYF,TGTGCCAGCAGCAACACCTCGCAGGGACTACAATCCTACGAGCAGTACTTC
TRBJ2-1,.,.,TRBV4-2,CASSQDGPTREQFF,TGTGCCAGCAGCCAAGATGGTCCCACTCGTGAGCAGTTCTTC
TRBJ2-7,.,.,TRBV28,CASSSRTYEQYF,TGTGCCAGCAGTAGCCGGACTTACGAGCAGTACTTC
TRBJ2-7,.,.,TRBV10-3,CAISEPSQWASLYF,TGTGCCATCAGTGAGCCCAGTCAGTGGGCTAGTCTGTACTTC
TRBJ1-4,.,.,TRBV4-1,CASSQEPPRTSFNEKLFF,TGCGCCAGCAGCCAAGAGCCACCCAGAACAAGCTTTAATGAAAAACTGTTTTTT
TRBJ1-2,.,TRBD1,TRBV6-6,CASSSTGVYGYTF,TGTGCCAGCAGCTCGACAGGGGTTTATGGCTACACCTTC
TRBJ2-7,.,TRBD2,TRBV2,CASMISGWEQYF,TGTGCCAGCATGATTAGCGGGTGGGAGCAGTACTTC
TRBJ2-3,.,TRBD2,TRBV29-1,CSGELAGATDTQYF,TGCAGCGGGGAGCTAGCGGGGGCCACAGATACGCAGTATTTT
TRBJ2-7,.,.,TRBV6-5,CASTHEGGGAHEQYF,TGTGCCAGCACCCACGAGGGGGGCGGGGCCCACGAGCAGTACTTC
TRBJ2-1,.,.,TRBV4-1,CASSQVGVNRAYNEQFF,TGCGCCAGCAGCCAAGTTGGAGTAAACAGGGCCTACAATGAGCAGTTCTTC
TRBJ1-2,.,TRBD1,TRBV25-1,CASSGTGNYGYTF,TGTGCCAGCAGCGGGACAGGGAACTATGGCTACACCTTC